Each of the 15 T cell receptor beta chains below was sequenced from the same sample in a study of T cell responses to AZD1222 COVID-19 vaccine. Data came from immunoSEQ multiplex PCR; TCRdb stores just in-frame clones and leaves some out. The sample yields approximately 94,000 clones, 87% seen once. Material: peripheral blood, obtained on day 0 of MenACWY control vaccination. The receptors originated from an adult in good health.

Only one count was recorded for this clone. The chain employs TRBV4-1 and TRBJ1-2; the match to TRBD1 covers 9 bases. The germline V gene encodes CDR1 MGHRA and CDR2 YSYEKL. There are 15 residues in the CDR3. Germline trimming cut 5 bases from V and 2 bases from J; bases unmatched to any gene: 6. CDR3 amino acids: CASSTRTGVNYGYTF. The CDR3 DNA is TGCGCCAGCAGCACTCGGACAGGGGTGAACTATGGCTACACCTTC.

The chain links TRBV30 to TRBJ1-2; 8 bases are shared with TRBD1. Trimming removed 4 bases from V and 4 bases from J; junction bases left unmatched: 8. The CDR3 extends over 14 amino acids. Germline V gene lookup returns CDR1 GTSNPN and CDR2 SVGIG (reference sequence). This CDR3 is CAWNPDRGFYGYTF. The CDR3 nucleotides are TGTGCCTGGAACCCCGACAGGGGCTTCTATGGCTACACCTTC. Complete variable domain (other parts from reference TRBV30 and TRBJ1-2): SQTIHQWPATLVQPVGSPLSLECTVEGTSNPNLYWYRQAAGRGLQLLFYSVGIGQISSEVPQNLSASRPQDRQFILSSKKLLLSDSGFYLCAWNPDRGFYGYTFGSGTRLTVV.

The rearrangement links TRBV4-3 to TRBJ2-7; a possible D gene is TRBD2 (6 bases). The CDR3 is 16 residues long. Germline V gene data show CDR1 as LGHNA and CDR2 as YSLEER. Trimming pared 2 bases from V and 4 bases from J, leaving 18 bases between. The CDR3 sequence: CASSQMVGGTLYEQYF. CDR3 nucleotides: TGCGCCAGCAGCCAAATGGTTGGCGGGACCCTGTACGAGCAGTACTTC.

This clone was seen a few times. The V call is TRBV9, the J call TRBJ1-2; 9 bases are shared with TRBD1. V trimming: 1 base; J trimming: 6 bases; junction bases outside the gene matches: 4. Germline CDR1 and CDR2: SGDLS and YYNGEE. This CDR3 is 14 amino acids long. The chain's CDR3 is CASSVTTGGDGYTF. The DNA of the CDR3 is TGTGCCAGCAGCGTAACCACAGGGGGCGATGGCTACACCTTC.

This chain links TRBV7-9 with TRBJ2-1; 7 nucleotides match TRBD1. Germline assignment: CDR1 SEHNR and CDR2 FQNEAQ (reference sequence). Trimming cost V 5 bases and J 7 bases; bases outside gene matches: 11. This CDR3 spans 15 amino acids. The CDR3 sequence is CASSPMPGQTNEQFF. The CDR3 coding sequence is TGTGCCAGCAGCCCAATGCCGGGACAGACGAATGAGCAGTTCTTC.

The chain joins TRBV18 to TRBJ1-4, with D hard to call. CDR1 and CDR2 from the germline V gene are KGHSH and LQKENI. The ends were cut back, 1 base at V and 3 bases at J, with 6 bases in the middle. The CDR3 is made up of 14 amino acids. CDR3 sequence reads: CASSPLGSNEKLFF. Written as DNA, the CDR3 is TGTGCCAGCTCACCACTAGGGTCTAATGAAAAACTGTTTTTT.

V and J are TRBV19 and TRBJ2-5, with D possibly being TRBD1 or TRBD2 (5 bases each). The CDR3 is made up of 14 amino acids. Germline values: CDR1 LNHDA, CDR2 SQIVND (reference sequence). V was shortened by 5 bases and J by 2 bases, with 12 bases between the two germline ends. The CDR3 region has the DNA TGTGCCAGTAGTCTGGGGACCATGCAAGAGACCCAGTACTTC. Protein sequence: CASSLGTMQETQYF.

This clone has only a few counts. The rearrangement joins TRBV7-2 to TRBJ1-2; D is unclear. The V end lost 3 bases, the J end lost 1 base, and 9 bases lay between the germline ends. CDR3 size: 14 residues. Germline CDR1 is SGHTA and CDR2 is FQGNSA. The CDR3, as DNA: TGTGCCAGCAGCTTCCTGGATCTTAACTATGGCTACACCTTC. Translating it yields CASSFLDLNYGYTF. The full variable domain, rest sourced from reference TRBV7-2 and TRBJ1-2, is GAGVSQSPSNKVTEKGKDVELRCDPISGHTALYWYRQSLGQGLEFLIYFQGNSAPDKSGLPSDRFSAERTGGSVSTLTIQRTQQEDSAVYLCASSFLDLNYGYTFGSGTRLTVV.

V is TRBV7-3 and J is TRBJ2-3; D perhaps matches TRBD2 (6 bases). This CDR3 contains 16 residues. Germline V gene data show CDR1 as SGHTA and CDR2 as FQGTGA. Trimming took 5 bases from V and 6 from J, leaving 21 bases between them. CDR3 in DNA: TGTGCCAGCAGCCCAAATCGACTCCAGGCGGGGGATACGCAGTATTTT. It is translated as CASSPNRLQAGDTQYF.

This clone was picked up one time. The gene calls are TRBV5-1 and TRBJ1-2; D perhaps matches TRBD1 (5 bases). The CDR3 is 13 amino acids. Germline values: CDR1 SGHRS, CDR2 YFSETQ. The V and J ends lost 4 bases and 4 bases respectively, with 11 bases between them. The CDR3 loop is CASSAGTTYGYTF. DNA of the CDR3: TGCGCCAGCAGCGCAGGGACCACCTATGGCTACACCTTC.

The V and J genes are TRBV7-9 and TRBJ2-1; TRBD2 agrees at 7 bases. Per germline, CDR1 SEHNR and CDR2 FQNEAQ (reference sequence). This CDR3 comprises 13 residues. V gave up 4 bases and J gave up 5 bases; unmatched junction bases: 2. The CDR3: CASSSTSNNEQFF. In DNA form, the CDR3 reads TGTGCCAGCAGCTCGACTAGCAACAATGAGCAGTTCTTC.

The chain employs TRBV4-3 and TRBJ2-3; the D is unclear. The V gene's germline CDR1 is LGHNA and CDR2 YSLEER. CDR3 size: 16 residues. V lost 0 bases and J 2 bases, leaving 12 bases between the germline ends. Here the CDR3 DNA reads TGCGCCAGCAGCCAAGACGAGTCGGAGATCACAGATACGCAGTATTTT. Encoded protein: CASSQDESEITDTQYF.

This CDR3 is CASSIGGATPRGEKLFF. The CDR3 DNA reads TGTGCCAGTAGTATTGGAGGGGCCACACCCAGAGGTGAAAAACTGTTTTTT. The chain carries TRBV19 and TRBJ1-4; TRBD1 might be the D (5 bases). Per germline, CDR1 LNHDA and CDR2 SQIVND (reference sequence). The V end lost 3 bases, the J end lost 7 bases, and 21 bases lay between the germline ends. The CDR3 spans 17 residues.

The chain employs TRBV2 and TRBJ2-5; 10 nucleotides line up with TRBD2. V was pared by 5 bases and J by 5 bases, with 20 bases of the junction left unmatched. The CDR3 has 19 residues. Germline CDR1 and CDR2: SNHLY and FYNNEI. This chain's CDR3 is CASSKGATTERGGSETQYF. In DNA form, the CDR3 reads TGTGCCAGCAGTAAAGGGGCAACAACCGAGCGGGGGGGCTCGGAGACCCAGTACTTC. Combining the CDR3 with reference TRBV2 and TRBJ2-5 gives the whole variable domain EPEVTQTPSHQVTQMGQEVILRCVPISNHLYFYWYRQILGQKVEFLVSFYNNEISEKSEIFDDQFSVERPDGSNFTLKIRSTKLEDSAMYFCASSKGATTERGGSETQYFGPGTRLLVL.

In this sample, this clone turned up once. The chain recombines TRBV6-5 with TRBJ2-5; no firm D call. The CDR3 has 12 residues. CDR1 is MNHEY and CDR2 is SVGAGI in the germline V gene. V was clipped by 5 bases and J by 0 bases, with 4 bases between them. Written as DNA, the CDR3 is TGTGCCAGCAGTCGGTACCAAGAGACCCAGTACTTC. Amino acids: CASSRYQETQYF.